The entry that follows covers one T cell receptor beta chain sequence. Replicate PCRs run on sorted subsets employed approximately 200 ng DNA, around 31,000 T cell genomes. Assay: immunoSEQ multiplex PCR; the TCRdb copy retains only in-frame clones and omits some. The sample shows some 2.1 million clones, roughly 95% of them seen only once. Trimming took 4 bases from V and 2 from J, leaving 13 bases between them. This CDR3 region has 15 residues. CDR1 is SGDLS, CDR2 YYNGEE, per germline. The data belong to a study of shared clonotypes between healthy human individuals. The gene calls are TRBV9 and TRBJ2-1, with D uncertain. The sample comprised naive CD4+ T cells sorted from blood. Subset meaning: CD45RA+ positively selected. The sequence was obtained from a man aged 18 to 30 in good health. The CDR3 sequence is CASSPLVGTYNEQFF. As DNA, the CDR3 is TGTGCCAGCAGCCCCCTCGTGGGGACCTACAATGAGCAGTTCTTC.